Detailed here is one TCR beta chain. Antigen: not known. HIV-negative, healthy adults without recent acute infections or vaccinations were the donors. The data stem from a study of shared clonotypes between healthy human individuals. The study's findings and limits: Non-shared clonotypes had lower generation probabilities than clonotypes shared by all four sorted-subset donors.

Repertoires were generated with immunoSEQ multiplex PCR, while TCRdb's copy carries only in-frame clones and drops some. The data hold more than 150,000 clones, with roughly 70% observed a single time. Sequenced material: memory CD4+ T cells sorted from blood. Subset meaning: CD45RA-negative fraction. The source of this sequence is a man aged 25-45 years in good health.

In nucleotides, the CDR3 is TGCGCCAGCAGCGCTAGCGGGACTAACTCCTACAATGAGCAGTTCTTC. The encoded protein is CASSASGTNSYNEQFF. The V and J genes are TRBV5-1 and TRBJ2-1; 9 nucleotides match TRBD2. Germline CDR1 is SGHRS and CDR2 is YFSETQ. The CDR3 sequence is 16 residues long. The junction had 5 bases not matched to a gene; V was cut back by 4 bases and J by 0 bases.